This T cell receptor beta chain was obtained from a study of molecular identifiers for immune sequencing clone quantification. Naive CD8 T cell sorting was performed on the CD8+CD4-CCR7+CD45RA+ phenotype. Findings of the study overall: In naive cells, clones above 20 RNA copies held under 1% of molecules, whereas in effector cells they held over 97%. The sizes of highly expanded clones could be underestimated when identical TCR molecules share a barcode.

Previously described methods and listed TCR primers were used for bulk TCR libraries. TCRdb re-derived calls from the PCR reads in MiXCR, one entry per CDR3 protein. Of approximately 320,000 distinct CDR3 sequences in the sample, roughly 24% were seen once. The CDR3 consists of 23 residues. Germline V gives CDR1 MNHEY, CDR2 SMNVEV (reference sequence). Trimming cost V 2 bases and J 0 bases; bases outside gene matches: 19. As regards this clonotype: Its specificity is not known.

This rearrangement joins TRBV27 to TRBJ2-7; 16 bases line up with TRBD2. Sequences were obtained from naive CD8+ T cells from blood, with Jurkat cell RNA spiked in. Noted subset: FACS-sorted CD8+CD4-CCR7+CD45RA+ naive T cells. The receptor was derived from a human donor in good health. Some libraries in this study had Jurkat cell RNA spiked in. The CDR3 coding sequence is TGTGCCAGCAGTTTACCGATGTTTTTTTCTCTTGGGACTAGCGGGGGGGGCTCCTACGAGCAGTACTTC. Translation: CASSLPMFFSLGTSGGGSYEQYF.